This TCR beta chain was sequenced during a study of blood T cell repertoires in COVID-19. About the study: Donors in the United States, Italy and Spain gave samples during acute or convalescent COVID-19.

Sequencing was performed with immunoSEQ multiplex PCR; in TCRdb, only in-frame clones are kept and a portion is missing. The table lists about 210,000 clones, 75% to 85% of them singletons. This clonotype originated in a man aged 35-49 years who had recovered from COVID-19. Sequencing was done on a sample of PBMCs or T cells enriched from blood (not recorded which).

The CDR3 DNA sequence: TGTGCCAGCAGCGACCGTAGCGAACGCCAAGAGACCCAGTACTTC. This encodes CASSDRSERQETQYF. The chain recombines TRBV5-4 with TRBJ2-5; a weak D match, TRBD2 (5 bases). The CDR3 totals 15 residues. Germline lookup yields CDR1 SGHNT and CDR2 YYREEE (reference sequence). The V and J ends lost 4 bases and 1 base respectively, with 14 bases between them.